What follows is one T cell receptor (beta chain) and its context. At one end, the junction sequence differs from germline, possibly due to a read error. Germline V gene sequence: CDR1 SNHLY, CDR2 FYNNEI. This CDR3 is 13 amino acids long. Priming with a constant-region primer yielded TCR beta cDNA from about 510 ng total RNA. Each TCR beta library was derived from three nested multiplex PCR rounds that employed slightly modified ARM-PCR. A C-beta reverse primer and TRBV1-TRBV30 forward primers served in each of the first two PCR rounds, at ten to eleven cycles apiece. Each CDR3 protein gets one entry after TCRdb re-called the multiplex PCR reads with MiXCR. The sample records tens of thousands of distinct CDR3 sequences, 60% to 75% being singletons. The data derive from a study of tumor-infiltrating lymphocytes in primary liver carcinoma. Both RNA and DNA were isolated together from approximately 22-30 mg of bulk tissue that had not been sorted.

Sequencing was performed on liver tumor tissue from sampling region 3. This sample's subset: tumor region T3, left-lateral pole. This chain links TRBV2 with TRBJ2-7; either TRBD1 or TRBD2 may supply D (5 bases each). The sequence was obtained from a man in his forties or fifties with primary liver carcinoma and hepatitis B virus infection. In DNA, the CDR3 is TGTGCCAGCAGCCGGGACGGAGGCTACGAGCAGTGCTTC. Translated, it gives CASSRDGGYEQCF.